This T cell receptor (beta chain) came from a study of blood T cells in healthy people across ages. Study details: T cells yielded about one barcoded beta molecule per two cells through template switching. The study's findings and limits: The unknown donor CMV status may have confounded expanded clonotype changes. A conclusive naive versus antigen-experienced comparison was prevented by the unsorted PBMCs.

This clonotype was seen only once. Its target is unknown. Together with a sample-barcoded 5' primer, a J-beta primer mix was included in a second PCR lasting about 7 to 11 cycles. Each cDNA molecule was tagged by a template-switch adaptor that had 12 random nucleotides. TCRdb fed the 5' RACE reads into MiXCR, producing one record per CDR3 protein. The sample lists 890,000 or so distinct CDR3 sequences; 62% were seen once. This sequence originates from a man aged 25-40 years in good health. Sequencing input: blood.

DNA for the CDR3: TGCGCCAGCAGCTTGGGGGCCCTGGGGCCGGATTCACCCCTCCACTTT. It yields the protein CASSLGALGPDSPLHF. V gene TRBV5-1 combines with J gene TRBJ1-6; TRBD1 is a possible D gene (5 bases). The CDR3 totals 16 residues. The germline V and J ends were trimmed by 0 bases and 8 bases, with 15 bases remaining between them. Germline CDR1 is SGHRS and CDR2 is YFSETQ.